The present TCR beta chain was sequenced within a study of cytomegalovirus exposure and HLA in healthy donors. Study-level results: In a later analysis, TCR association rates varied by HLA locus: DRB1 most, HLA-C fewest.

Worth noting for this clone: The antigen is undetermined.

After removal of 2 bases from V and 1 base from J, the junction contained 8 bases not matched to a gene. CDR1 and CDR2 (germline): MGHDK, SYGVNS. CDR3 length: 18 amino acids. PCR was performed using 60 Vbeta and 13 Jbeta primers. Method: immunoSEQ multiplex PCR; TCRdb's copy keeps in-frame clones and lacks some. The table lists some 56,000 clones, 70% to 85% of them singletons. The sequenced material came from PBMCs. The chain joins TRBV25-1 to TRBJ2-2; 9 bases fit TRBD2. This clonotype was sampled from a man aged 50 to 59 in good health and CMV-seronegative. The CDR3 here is CASSESRRGGWNTGELFF. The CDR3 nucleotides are TGTGCCAGCAGTGAAAGCCGGCGGGGGGGATGGAACACCGGGGAGCTGTTTTTT.